These T cell receptor beta chains were read from a single sample in a study of patients and donors after allogeneic stem cell transplantation. A single record per CDR3 protein comes from TCRdb applying MiXCR to the RT-PCR reads. Of around 240,000 distinct CDR3 sequences in the sample, 13% to 15% are singletons; the top ten hold roughly 11%. Sequencing was carried out using blood, either unsorted or a sorted T cell fraction (not recorded which). The receptors were gathered from a human donor who was either an allogeneic HSCT recipient or a stem cell or donor lymphocyte infusion donor (not recorded which). It is not recorded whose cells these are; they may come from a transplant donor. The CDR3 runs from the conserved cysteine through the conserved F or W. D genes are given only for firm matches. Clone size is given for some rows only: seen once, a few or many times, or a class if the clone is expanded.

TRBV5-1	-	TRBJ1-5	TRBD1	CASSPQGAGFQPQHF	TGCGCCAGCAGCCCGCAGGGGGCTGGGTTTCAGCCCCAGCATTTT
TRBV19	many	TRBJ2-2	-	CASSTGQLTGELFF	TGTGCCAGTAGTACAGGACAGCTAACCGGGGAGCTGTTTTTT
TRBV7-9	many	TRBJ1-5	-	CASRKTGGGNGNQPQHF	TGTGCCAGCAGAAAAACGGGAGGGGGGAATGGCAATCAGCCCCAGCATTTT
TRBV5-4	few	TRBJ2-2	-	CASRSGTDTGELFF	TGTGCCAGCAGATCCGGGACTGACACCGGGGAGCTGTTTTTT
TRBV2	few	TRBJ2-5	TRBD1	CASRPLDRDQETQYF	TGTGCCAGCAGACCGCTCGACAGGGACCAAGAGACCCAGTACTTC
TRBV19	-	TRBJ1-1	-	CASSIIPGMNTEAFF	TGTGCCAGTAGTATTATCCCGGGGATGAACACTGAAGCTTTCTTT
TRBV6-1	-	TRBJ2-3	-	CASRVPQGLTQYF	TGTGCCAGCAGGGTCCCACAGGGCCTAACGCAGTATTTT
TRBV3-1	-	TRBJ2-1	-	CASSQERLVLNEQFF	TGTGCCAGCAGCCAAGAGAGACTTGTCCTCAATGAGCAGTTCTTC
TRBV12-3/TRBV12-4	few	TRBJ2-7	-	CASSLMGASYEQYF	TGTGCCAGCAGTTTAATGGGCGCCTCCTACGAGCAGTACTTC
TRBV7-9	few	TRBJ2-7	-	CASSRDGTYEQYF	TGTGCCAGCAGCCGGGACGGAACCTACGAGCAGTACTTC
TRBV28	-	TRBJ2-1	-	CASSTSGDSSPYNEQFF	TGTGCCAGCAGCACCAGCGGTGACTCCTCGCCCTACAATGAGCAGTTCTTC
TRBV20-1	few	TRBJ1-6	-	CSAREEADSPLHF	TGCAGTGCTAGAGAAGAGGCGGATTCACCCCTCCACTTT
TRBV7-2	-	TRBJ2-4	-	CASSFYGGDFKNIQYF	TGTGCCAGCAGCTTCTACGGGGGCGACTTCAAAAACATTCAGTACTTC
TRBV29-1	many	TRBJ1-5	-	CSVGTASDRPQHF	TGCAGCGTTGGGACTGCTAGCGATCGGCCCCAGCATTTT
TRBV7-2	-	TRBJ1-3	-	CASSPGGGNTIYF	TGTGCCAGCAGCCCCGGAGGGGGAAACACCATATATTTT
TRBV4-1	many	TRBJ2-5	-	CASSQGLAANGRETQYF	TGCGCCAGCAGCCAAGGATTAGCGGCAAATGGGAGAGAGACCCAGTACTTC
TRBV30	few	TRBJ1-5	-	CAWSVRGQKNQPQHF	TGTGCCTGGAGTGTACGGGGGCAGAAAAATCAGCCCCAGCATTTT
TRBV15	medium-sized	TRBJ2-1	-	CATSRDLRQGLFSEQFF	TGTGCCACCAGCAGAGATCTACGGCAGGGGTTATTCAGTGAGCAGTTCTTC
TRBV20-1	-	TRBJ2-3	TRBD2	CSARGGTSGWADTQYF	TGCAGTGCTAGAGGGGGGACTAGCGGGTGGGCCGATACGCAGTATTTT
TRBV7-3	-	TRBJ2-3	-	CASSFLADTQYF	TGTGCCAGCAGCTTTCTAGCAGATACGCAGTATTTT
TRBV20-1	few	TRBJ2-4	-	CSALDLAKNIQYF	TGCAGTGCCCTGGATCTAGCCAAAAACATTCAGTACTTC
TRBV11-2	-	TRBJ2-3	-	CASSLVGSGLDTQYF	TGTGCCAGCAGCTTAGTGGGGTCGGGGCTAGATACGCAGTATTTT
TRBV20-1	many	TRBJ1-2	TRBD1	CSAPTGVWYGYTF	TGCAGTGCTCCGACAGGGGTTTGGTATGGCTACACCTTC
TRBV11-2	many	TRBJ2-7	-	CASSLGPEYEQYF	TGTGCCAGCAGCTTAGGACCGGAATACGAGCAGTACTTC
TRBV4-1	-	TRBJ1-4	-	CASSQDTAATNEKLFF	TGCGCCAGCAGCCAAGATACCGCGGCAACTAATGAAAAACTGTTTTTT
TRBV14	-	TRBJ2-1	-	CASSRETGLAIAYNEQFF	TGTGCCAGCAGCCGGGAAACGGGACTCGCGATTGCCTACAATGAGCAGTTCTTC
TRBV20-1	-	TRBJ1-5	TRBD1	CSAHPTGANQPQHF	TGCAGTGCTCACCCGACAGGGGCAAATCAGCCCCAGCATTTT
TRBV11-3	few	TRBJ1-2	-	CASSLGQGNSQPHGYTF	TGTGCCAGCAGCTTAGGCCAGGGTAATTCGCAACCACATGGCTACACCTTC
TRBV5-1	-	TRBJ1-1	-	CASSLETRGTEAFF	TGCGCCAGCAGCTTGGAGACAAGGGGCACTGAAGCTTTCTTT
TRBV7-2	-	TRBJ1-2	-	CASTKEGGLYGYTF	TGTGCCAGCACAAAAGAGGGGGGGCTCTATGGCTACACCTTC
TRBV5-1	-	TRBJ1-1	-	CASSFLQGGSTEAFF	TGCGCCAGCAGCTTTCTACAGGGTGGGAGCACTGAAGCTTTCTTT
TRBV19	few	TRBJ2-5	-	CASSIGRSPQYF	TGTGCCAGTAGTATAGGCAGGAGTCCCCAGTACTTC
TRBV20-1	many	TRBJ2-5	TRBD1	CSASPGQGARETQYF	TGCAGTGCCTCTCCGGGACAGGGGGCTCGAGAGACCCAGTACTTC
TRBV5-6	many	TRBJ2-3	-	CASSLAGRDTQYF	TGTGCCAGCAGCTTGGCCGGGAGAGATACGCAGTATTTT
TRBV14	few	TRBJ2-7	TRBD2	CASSQGLVSPHF	TGTGCCAGCAGCCAGGGACTAGTAAGCCCCCACTTC
TRBV19	-	TRBJ2-3	TRBD2	CASSNWREPTDTQYF	TGTGCCAGTAGTAATTGGCGGGAGCCCACAGATACGCAGTATTTT
TRBV29-1	few	TRBJ2-5	-	CSVDLVGETQYF	TGCAGCGTTGATCTGGTAGGAGAGACCCAGTACTTC
TRBV15	few	TRBJ2-3	TRBD2	CATSKEVAGGGDTQYF	TGTGCCACCAGCAAGGAGGTAGCGGGGGGAGGAGATACGCAGTATTTT
TRBV6-1	many	TRBJ2-1	TRBD2	CASSSQGTSVEQFF	TGTGCCAGCTCCTCACAGGGGACTAGCGTTGAGCAGTTCTTC
TRBV5-1	few	TRBJ1-1	-	CASSLASRVGEAFF	TGCGCCAGCAGCTTGGCCAGTCGGGTCGGTGAAGCTTTCTTT
TRBV12-3/TRBV12-4	-	TRBJ1-3	-	CASDPGNTIYF	TGTGCCAGCGACCCTGGAAACACCATATATTTT